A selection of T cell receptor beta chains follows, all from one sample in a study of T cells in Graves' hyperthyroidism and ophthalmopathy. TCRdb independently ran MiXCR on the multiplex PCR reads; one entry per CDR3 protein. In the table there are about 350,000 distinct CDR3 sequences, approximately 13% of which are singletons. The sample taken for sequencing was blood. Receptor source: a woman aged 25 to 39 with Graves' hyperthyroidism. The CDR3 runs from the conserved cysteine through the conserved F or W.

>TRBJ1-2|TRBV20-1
CSASMGGGQSYGYTF
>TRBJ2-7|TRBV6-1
CASSGDRLFSYEQYF
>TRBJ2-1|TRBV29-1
CSVVEAGGSGFEQFF
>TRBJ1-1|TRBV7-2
CASSIWTDTEAFF
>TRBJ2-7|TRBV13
CASSLAGQGIYEQYF
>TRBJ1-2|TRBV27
CASSLRGNYGYTF
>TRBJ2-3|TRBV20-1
CSARDLGGLDTDTQYF
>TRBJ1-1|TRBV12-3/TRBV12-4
CASSFTPPGPRAEAFF
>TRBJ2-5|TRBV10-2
CASILGQGIETQYF
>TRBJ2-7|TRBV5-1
CASRKQGDPSYEQYF
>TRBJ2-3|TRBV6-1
CASSPAGGPTDTQYF
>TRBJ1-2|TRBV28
CASRQPSNYGYTF
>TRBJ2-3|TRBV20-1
CSARDPAGVTDTQYF
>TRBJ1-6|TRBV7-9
CASSLSGLISPLHF
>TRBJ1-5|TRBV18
CASSAEQGTNQPQHF
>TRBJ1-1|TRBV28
CASSLGDSEAFF
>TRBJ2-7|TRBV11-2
CASSSGTSGRKTYEQYF
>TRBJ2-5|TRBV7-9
CASSLANGAQETQYF
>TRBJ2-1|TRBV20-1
CSASWGNEQFF
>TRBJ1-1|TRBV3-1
CASSQEGVTEAFF
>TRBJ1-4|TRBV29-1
CSVAGTREKLFF
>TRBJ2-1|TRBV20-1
CSATIAGGIVGEQFF
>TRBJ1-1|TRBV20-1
CSTPQGAPEAFF
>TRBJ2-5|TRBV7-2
CASSLREETQYF
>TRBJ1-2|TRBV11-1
CASSPLRWTTYGYTF
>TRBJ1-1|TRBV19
CASTPLGQSEGTEAFF
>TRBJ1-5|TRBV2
CASSESNQPQHF
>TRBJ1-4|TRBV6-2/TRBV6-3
CASKLPGPGGGEKLFF
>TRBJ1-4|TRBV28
CAITGPSGEKLFF
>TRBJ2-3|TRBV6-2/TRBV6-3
CASSPHSRVVDTQYF
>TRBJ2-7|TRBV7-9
CASSETGGDYEQYF
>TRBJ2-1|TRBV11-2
CASSLAGTSQFF
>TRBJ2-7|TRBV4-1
CASRAVTGNYEQYF
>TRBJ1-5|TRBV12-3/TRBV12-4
CASKSAGKPQHF
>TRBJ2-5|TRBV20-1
CSAGLGHSQETQYF
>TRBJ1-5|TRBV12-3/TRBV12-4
CASSYYSNQPQHF
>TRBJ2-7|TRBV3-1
CASSQGSAYEQYF
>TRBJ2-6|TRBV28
CASNGFRVSGANVLTF
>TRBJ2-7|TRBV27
CASSPRTGLAATYEQYF
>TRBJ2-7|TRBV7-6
CASSRGSGTTYEQYF
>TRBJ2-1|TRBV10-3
CAISESEPGLRRHNEQFF
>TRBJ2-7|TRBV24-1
CATSDTGNYEQYF
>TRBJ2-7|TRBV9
CASSVAPGGGVEQYF
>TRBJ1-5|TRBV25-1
CASSEAPDSLNQPQHF
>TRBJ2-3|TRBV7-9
CASIDRYTDTQYF
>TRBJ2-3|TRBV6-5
CASSYGPDTQYF
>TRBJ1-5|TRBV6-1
CASSVRGGSQPQHF
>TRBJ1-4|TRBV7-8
CASSFNRDRRNEKLFF